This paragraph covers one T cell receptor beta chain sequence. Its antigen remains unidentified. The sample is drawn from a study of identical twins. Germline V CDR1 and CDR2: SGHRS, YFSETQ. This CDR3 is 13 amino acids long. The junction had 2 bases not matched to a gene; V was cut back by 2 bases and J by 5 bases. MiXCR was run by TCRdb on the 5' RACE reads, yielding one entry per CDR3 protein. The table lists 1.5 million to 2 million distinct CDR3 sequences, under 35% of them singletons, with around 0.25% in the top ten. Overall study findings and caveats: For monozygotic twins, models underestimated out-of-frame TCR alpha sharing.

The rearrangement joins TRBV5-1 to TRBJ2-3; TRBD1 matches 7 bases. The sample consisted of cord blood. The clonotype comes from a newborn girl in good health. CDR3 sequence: CASSLQGIDTQYF. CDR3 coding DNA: TGCGCCAGCAGCTTACAGGGGATAGATACGCAGTATTTT.